The 31 T cell receptor beta chains given below trace back to one sample, sequenced in a study of vaccination effects on CD4 cells after COVID-19. Assay: immunoSEQ multiplex PCR; the TCRdb copy retains only in-frame clones and omits some. The table records approximately 28,000 clones, roughly 81% of them present only once. ViraFEST used viral peptide pools to expand antigen-specific CD4+ T cells before sequencing. Culture proceeded for approximately 9 days, and CD4+ T cells were then isolated. Vaccine administered to participants consisted of two doses of either BNT162b2 or mRNA-1273. For these TCRs, the target antigens are not known. The source was CD4+ T cells from PBMCs cultured with HCoV-229E spike peptides, collected after COVID-19 vaccination. Receptor source: a human donor who received a COVID-19 vaccine.

Only one count was recorded for this clone. This chain links TRBV7-8 with TRBJ2-7, with no clear D. Germline loops: CDR1 SGHVS, CDR2 FQNEAQ. Deletions cut 5 bases from V and 5 bases from J, with 7 bases between. The CDR3 contains 11 residues. CDR3 nucleotides: TGTGCCAGCAGCCCCGACCACGAGCAGTACTTC. Translation: CASSPDHEQYF.

The chain employs TRBV3-1 (or the pseudogene TRBV3-2) and TRBJ2-5; the D is unclear. V was clipped by 3 bases and J by 5 bases, with 16 bases between them. The CDR3 loop spans 15 amino acids. The germline gives CDR1 LGHDT, CDR2 YNNKEL (reference sequence). The CDR3 bases are TGTGCCAGCAGCCAGCCTCTTCGCCCCAGGGAGACCCAGTACTTC. This gives the protein CASSQPLRPRETQYF.

The rearrangement uses TRBV6-5 and TRBJ2-3; maybe TRBD2 (7 bases). V lost 2 bases, J lost 6 bases, and 12 bases lay in between. Germline V gene data show CDR1 as MNHEY and CDR2 as SVGAGI. There are 14 residues in the CDR3. Here the CDR3 reads CASSYTGGLDTQYF. The CDR3 nucleotides read TGTGCCAGCAGTTACACCGGGGGGCTGGATACGCAGTATTTT.

This sequence joins TRBV5-1 and TRBJ2-7, with D possibly matching TRBD2 (6 bases). The CDR3 extends over 17 amino acids. Germline CDR1 and CDR2: SGHRS and YFSETQ. The V end was cut by 5 bases, the J end by 4 bases, with 25 bases between. DNA of the CDR3: TGCGCCAGCAGTTCACGGCTGGGGAGGAGGTTGAATTACGAGCAGTACTTC. Encoded protein: CASSSRLGRRLNYEQYF.

This clone was observed once. The chain couples TRBV27 to TRBJ2-1, with 12 bases lining up with TRBD2. Looked up from germline, CDR1 is MNHEY and CDR2 is SMNVEV (reference sequence). Germline trimming cut 3 bases from V and 7 bases from J; bases unmatched to any gene: 7. The CDR3 covers 16 residues. CDR3 coding DNA: TGTGCCAGCAGTTTTATTAGTACTAGCGGGAGGAATGAGCAGTTCTTC. Protein: CASSFISTSGRNEQFF.

This clone was seen a few times. The chain carries TRBV5-1 and TRBJ2-1; D is unclear. Trimming removed 0 bases from V and 0 bases from J, with 7 bases in between. The CDR3 runs 15 residues. CDR1 and CDR2 (germline): SGHRS, YFSETQ. CDR3 region: CASSLEGSSYNEQFF. CDR3 in DNA: TGCGCCAGCAGCTTGGAGGGTAGCTCCTACAATGAGCAGTTCTTC. Looking up the rest from reference TRBV5-1 and TRBJ2-1 gives the full variable domain: KAGVTQTPRYLIKTRGQQVTLSCSPISGHRSVSWYQQTPGQGLQFLFEYFSETQRNKGNFPGRFSGRQFSNSRSEMNVSTLELGDSALYLCASSLEGSSYNEQFFGPGTRLTVL.

J is TRBJ2-7 and V is TRBV20-1; 10 positions match TRBD2. The CDR3 length is 15 residues. The V and J ends lost 3 bases and 0 bases, in that order; junction bases with no gene match: 5. Germline CDR1 is DFQATT and CDR2 is SNEGSKA (reference sequence). The CDR3 protein is CSASSSGGDSYEQYF. DNA of the CDR3: TGCAGTGCTAGTTCTAGCGGGGGCGACTCCTACGAGCAGTACTTC.

The chain has TRBV5-4 and TRBJ1-5, with D perhaps TRBD1 (6 bases). The germline CDR1 and CDR2 sequences are SGHNT and YYREEE (reference sequence). This CDR3 contains 15 residues. V was clipped by 3 bases and J by 4 bases, with 14 bases between them. CDR3 amino acids: CASSWGGTRNQPQHF. The CDR3 region has the DNA TGTGCCAGCAGCTGGGGGGGGACAAGGAATCAGCCCCAGCATTTT.

This chain uses TRBV5-1 with TRBJ2-5, with 10 bases fitting TRBD1. With 2 bases clipped from V and 5 bases from J, the junction kept 9 bases outside the gene matches. This CDR3 has 16 residues. Germline CDR1 and CDR2: SGHRS and YFSETQ. In nucleotides, the CDR3 is TGCGCCAGCAGCTTCACCGGGACAGGGGCTGGGGAGACCCAGTACTTC. This sequence encodes CASSFTGTGAGETQYF.

The chain is built from TRBV14 and TRBJ1-4; D not resolved. The V gene lost 0 bases and the J gene lost 4 bases, with 9 bases spanning the gap. The germline CDR1 and CDR2 sequences are SGHDN and FVKESK. The CDR3 length is 15 residues. The CDR3 DNA sequence: TGTGCCAGCAGCCAAGATCCGGTGGGTAATGAAAAACTGTTTTTT. It is translated as CASSQDPVGNEKLFF.

V and J are TRBV12-3 or TRBV12-4 and TRBJ1-1, with 7 nucleotides matching TRBD1. This CDR3 spans 13 amino acids. V shed 6 bases and J 5 bases; nucleotides not matched to a gene: 6. The CDR3 DNA reads as TGTGCCAGCAGACAGGGGATAGGGACTGAAGCTTTCTTT. This translates into CASRQGIGTEAFF.

This clone was seen a few times. V and J are TRBV2 and TRBJ1-2; 7 nucleotides match TRBD1. CDR3 length: 14 residues. Per germline, CDR1 SNHLY and CDR2 FYNNEI. Trimming at V came to 2 bases and at J to 4 bases, leaving 4 bases not matched to a gene. The CDR3 is CASSERGLSYGYTF. The CDR3 nucleotides read TGTGCCAGCAGTGAAAGGGGGCTTAGCTATGGCTACACCTTC.

The gene calls are TRBV6-1 and TRBJ2-3; TRBD1 or TRBD2 may be the D gene (6 bases each). Trimming took off 2 bases at V and 2 bases at J, with 11 bases between the two ends. The CDR3 totals 15 residues. Per germline, CDR1 MNHNS and CDR2 SASEGT. The CDR3 reads CASSEIGGSTDTQYF. The CDR3 bases are TGTGCCAGCAGTGAAATCGGGGGCTCCACAGATACGCAGTATTTT.

The chain joins TRBV5-4 to TRBJ2-7; either TRBD1 or TRBD2 may fit D (5 bases each). Germline V gene lookup returns CDR1 SGHNT and CDR2 YYREEE (reference sequence). V was shortened by 0 bases and J by 2 bases, with 9 bases between the two germline ends. CDR3 length equals 14 residues. The CDR3: CASSLGQRAYEQYF. CDR3 DNA sequence: TGTGCCAGCAGCTTGGGACAGAGGGCCTACGAGCAGTACTTC.

The genes are TRBV24-1 and TRBJ2-1; 16 positions match TRBD2. V was clipped by 4 bases and J by 9 bases; unmatched bases: 14. CDR3 length equals 19 residues. Germline V gene data show CDR1 as KGHDR and CDR2 as SFDVKD. The CDR3 here is CATSENSPGLAGGRGEQFF. CDR3 DNA: TGTGCCACCAGTGAAAATTCCCCGGGACTAGCGGGGGGGCGGGGTGAGCAGTTCTTC.

The gene calls are TRBV6-4 and TRBJ1-1; D remains ambiguous. The germline V gene has CDR1 MRHNA and CDR2 SNTAGT. Trimming took 4 bases from V and 5 from J, leaving 11 bases between them. The CDR3 length is 13 residues. The CDR3 spells CASSAVEGTEAFF. The CDR3 bases are TGTGCCAGCAGTGCCGTCGAGGGAACTGAAGCTTTCTTT.

The chain has TRBV7-8 and TRBJ2-5, with D perhaps TRBD1 (5 bases). Deletions cut 1 base from V and 5 bases from J, with 17 bases between. The CDR3 has 16 residues. Looked up from germline, CDR1 is SGHVS and CDR2 is FQNEAQ. The CDR3 bases are TGTGCCAGCAGCTTAGTCGCCAGGGTCTCTCACGAGACCCAGTACTTC. It translates to CASSLVARVSHETQYF.

This clone showed up just a few times. The genes are TRBV21-1 and TRBJ1-2. TRBV21-1 is a documented pseudogene. The CDR3 extends over 17 amino acids. The CDR3 nucleotides are TGTGCCAGCAGCAAAGACCCGGGGGTCCTTCTGTCGTATGGCTACACCTTC. It yields the protein CASSKDPGVLLSYGYTF.

V is TRBV7-9 and J is TRBJ1-2, with a possible D match to TRBD1 (6 bases). V shed 4 bases and J shed 7 bases, with 25 bases lying between them. The length of the CDR3 is 17 residues. Germline V gives CDR1 SEHNR, CDR2 FQNEAQ (reference sequence). CDR3 DNA: TGTGCCAGCAGCTCCGGTTTGACCCGGGGGCGGCTTGCTGGCTACACCTTC. Translated: CASSSGLTRGRLAGYTF.

Only a few counts were recorded for this clone. This sequence joins TRBV15 and TRBJ2-3; 12 bases fit TRBD2. The CDR3 spans 16 residues. From germline, CDR1 is LNHNV and CDR2 YYDKDF (reference sequence). J gave up 4 bases and V 4 bases, and 6 bases lay outside the gene matches. Written as DNA, the CDR3 is TGTGCCACCAGCAAACGACTAGCGGGAGCTGCAGATACGCAGTATTTT. Translation gives CATSKRLAGAADTQYF.

This clone was recorded a few times. The chain carries TRBV30 and TRBJ1-5; tentative D call: TRBD1 (5 bases). Trimming removed 3 bases from V and 6 bases from J, with 12 bases in between. The length of the CDR3 is 13 residues. Germline V gene lookup returns CDR1 GTSNPN and CDR2 SVGIG (reference sequence). CDR3 sequence (DNA): TGTGCCTGGAGCGCAGGGTATGGTCAGCCCCAGCATTTT. This codes for CAWSAGYGQPQHF.

This chain uses TRBV5-1 with TRBJ2-7, with D possibly called TRBD1 or TRBD2 (5 bases each). The V and J ends lost 5 bases and 4 bases respectively, with 10 bases between them. The germline V gene has CDR1 SGHRS and CDR2 YFSETQ. CDR3 length equals 12 residues. CDR3 DNA: TGCGCCAGCAGAAGGGACGTTTACGAGCAGTACTTC. This translates into CASRRDVYEQYF.

This clone was counted a single time. The V and J genes are TRBV5-6 and TRBJ1-4, with 7 bases lining up with TRBD1. The CDR3 length is 15 residues. Unmatched junction bases numbered 5, after V lost 1 base and J lost 5 bases. Germline loops: CDR1 SGHDT, CDR2 YYEEEE. CDR3 DNA sequence: TGTGCCAGCAGCTTGCGGGCAGGGGGGAATGAAAAACTGTTTTTT. Protein: CASSLRAGGNEKLFF.

The chain links TRBV7-9 to TRBJ1-1; D may be TRBD1 (5 bases). Germline V CDR1 and CDR2: SEHNR, FQNEAQ (reference sequence). The V gene lost 6 bases and the J gene lost 0 bases, with 11 bases spanning the gap. This CDR3 region has 14 residues. The CDR3 bases are TGTGCCAGCAGTCAAGACAGCATGAACACTGAAGCTTTCTTT. This sequence encodes CASSQDSMNTEAFF.

This rearrangement joins TRBV18 to TRBJ1-2; tentatively, D is TRBD1 (6 bases). Germline V gene lookup returns CDR1 KGHSH and CDR2 LQKENI. The V gene lost 5 bases and the J gene lost 3 bases, with 10 bases spanning the gap. The CDR3 has 13 residues. The CDR3 sequence: CASSRRGDYGYTF. The CDR3, as DNA: TGTGCCAGCTCAAGAAGGGGGGACTATGGCTACACCTTC. Full variable domain (outside the CDR3, taken from reference TRBV18 and TRBJ1-2): NAGVMQNPRHLVRRRGQEARLRCSPMKGHSHVYWYRQLPEEGLKFMVYLQKENIIDESGMPKERFSAEFPKEGPSILRIQQVVRGDSAAYFCASSRRGDYGYTFGSGTRLTVV.

This rearrangement joins TRBV5-4 to TRBJ2-5; TRBD1 is a possible D gene (6 bases). The CDR3 sequence is 11 residues long. V shed 8 bases and J shed 6 bases, with 11 bases lying between them. Germline lookup yields CDR1 SGHNT and CDR2 YYREEE (reference sequence). CDR3 residues: CARTGMQTQYF. CDR3 nucleotides: TGTGCCAGAACAGGGATGCAGACCCAGTACTTC. Supplemented by reference TRBV5-4 and TRBJ2-5, the full variable domain reads ETGVTQSPTHLIKTRGQQVTLRCSSQSGHNTVSWYQQALGQGPQFIFQYYREEENGRGNFPPRFSGLQFPNYSSELNVNALELDDSALYLCARTGMQTQYFGPGTRLLVL.

The CDR3 DNA reads as TGTGCCAGCAGCGTAGGTGGGGGGACAGTCCACGACGAGCAGTACTTC. It codes for CASSVGGGTVHDEQYF. The chain recombines TRBV9 with TRBJ2-7; D may be TRBD1 (7 bases). The CDR3 is 16 amino acids. V was pared by 0 bases and J by 5 bases, with 18 bases between. Germline V CDR1 and CDR2: SGDLS, YYNGEE.

The rearrangement links TRBV10-3 to TRBJ2-7, with D perhaps matching TRBD2 (6 bases). The CDR3 has 16 amino acids. Trimming shortened V by 0 bases and J by 4 bases, and 16 bases separated the two germline ends. CDR1 and CDR2 (germline): ENHRY, SYGVKD. CDR3 residues: CAISESKRAELYEQYF. DNA of the CDR3: TGTGCCATCAGTGAGTCGAAGCGGGCGGAACTTTACGAGCAGTACTTC.

This clone was recorded only once. This chain uses TRBV2 with TRBJ1-5, with 9 bases lining up with TRBD1. The junction had 8 bases not matched to a gene; V was cut back by 7 bases and J by 4 bases. CDR1 SNHLY and CDR2 FYNNEI come from the germline V gene. This CDR3 contains 15 residues. CDR3 loop: CASKTDRGRNQPQHF. The CDR3 coding sequence is TGTGCCAGCAAAACGGACAGGGGAAGAAATCAGCCCCAGCATTTT.

The rearrangement uses TRBV6-1 and TRBJ1-6; no reliable D call. The CDR3 sequence is 14 residues long. The V gene lost 1 base and the J gene lost 10 bases, with 11 bases spanning the gap. Per germline, CDR1 MNHNS and CDR2 SASEGT. The CDR3 region is CASSEERERSPLHF. The CDR3 bases are TGTGCCAGCAGTGAAGAACGGGAACGCTCACCCCTCCACTTT.

This chain joins TRBV10-3 and TRBJ2-7; 7 positions agree with TRBD2. Germline CDR1 is ENHRY and CDR2 is SYGVKD. The CDR3 sequence is 15 residues long. The junction had 8 bases not matched to a gene; V was cut back by 4 bases and J by 2 bases. The CDR3 loop is CAISVVASGTYEQYF. In DNA, the CDR3 is TGTGCCATCAGTGTTGTGGCTAGCGGTACCTACGAGCAGTACTTC.